These 13 T cell receptor beta chains were all obtained from the same sample, sequenced in a study of human CD8 memory T cell subsets. UMI-labeled 5' RACE was used, and it produced the TCR beta libraries. One entry per CDR3 protein, without DNA, is what TCRdb gives after re-calling the 5' RACE reads. Here the sample table reports several thousand distinct CDR3 sequences. CCR7+ PD-1+ TIGIT+ early memory CD8+ T cells with exhausted-like traits constituted the TPEX cells. The source material was CD8+ T cells from PBMCs. The receptors come from a human donor in good health.

V is TRBV11-3 and J is TRBJ2-1; without DNA, the TCRdb call of TRBD2 cannot be checked. Germline CDR1 reads SGHNT; CDR2 reads YENEEA. The CDR3 length is 12 residues. CDR3 sequence: CASSGGGAEQFF.

The chain combines TRBV7-9 with TRBJ2-1; TCRdb gives TRBD2 as the D gene, but with no DNA this cannot be confirmed. CDR3 length: 15 amino acids. Germline V gene sequence: CDR1 SEHNR, CDR2 FQNEAQ (reference sequence). The CDR3 region is CASSLEAGARSEQFF.

V is TRBV7-9 and J is TRBJ2-7. CDR3 size: 12 residues. The germline V gene encodes CDR1 SEHNR and CDR2 FQNEAQ (reference sequence). This CDR3 is CASSYSGHEQYF.

The V and J genes are TRBV7-8 and TRBJ2-1; checking the TCRdb D call of TRBD1 is not possible without DNA. Per the germline V gene, CDR1 is SGHVS and CDR2 is FQNEAQ. The CDR3 is 17 amino acids. CDR3: CASGGDRTSSPYNEQFF.

By frequency, this clonotype registers medium-sized. The chain couples TRBV12-3 or TRBV12-4 to TRBJ2-7; absent DNA, TCRdb's TRBD1 call cannot be checked. The CDR3 extends over 15 amino acids. CDR3 loop: CASSSPGTGTYEQYF.

V is TRBV2 and J is TRBJ2-1; TCRdb reports TRBD2, a call that lacks DNA to check it against. CDR1 SNHLY and CDR2 FYNNEI come from the germline V gene. The CDR3 consists of 12 residues. CDR3 region: CASSRTPVEQFF. Full variable domain (outside the CDR3, taken from reference TRBV2 and TRBJ2-1): EPEVTQTPSHQVTQMGQEVILRCVPISNHLYFYWYRQILGQKVEFLVSFYNNEISEKSEIFDDQFSVERPDGSNFTLKIRSTKLEDSAMYFCASSRTPVEQFFGPGTRLTVL.

The CDR3: CASSLVRTSTDTQYF. V gene TRBV7-8 combines with J gene TRBJ2-3. The CDR3 has 15 amino acids. Per the germline V gene, CDR1 is SGHVS and CDR2 is FQNEAQ.

This clonotype is classed as medium-sized by frequency. CDR3 sequence: CASSQGGEYYGYTF. This chain joins TRBV3-1 and TRBJ1-2. This CDR3 has 14 amino acids. The V gene's germline CDR1 is LGHDT and CDR2 YNNKEL (reference sequence).

The chain is built from TRBV12-3 or TRBV12-4 and TRBJ2-3; TCRdb's D gene call, TRBD2, goes unchecked for lack of DNA. This CDR3 has 13 residues. CDR3 sequence reads: CATNTGPSDTQYF.

In terms of frequency, this clonotype is medium-sized. The V and J genes are TRBV4-1 and TRBJ2-5; TCRdb calls TRBD1, which cannot be checked without DNA. Germline CDR1 MGHRA, CDR2 YSYEKL. The CDR3 spans 14 residues. CDR3 region: CASSPNRGEETQYF.

The CDR3 loop reads CASSHGTGQGAEQYF. The rearrangement joins TRBV4-1 to TRBJ2-7; TCRdb's D call of TRBD1 is untestable without DNA. This CDR3 comprises 15 residues. CDR1 MGHRA and CDR2 YSYEKL come from the germline V gene.

This CDR3 reads CASSPPGAAEETYQETQYF. This chain connects TRBV5-1 to TRBJ2-5; TCRdb gives TRBD2 as the D gene, but with no DNA this cannot be confirmed. Germline CDR1 is SGHRS and CDR2 is YFSETQ. The CDR3 has 19 amino acids.

V is TRBV5-4 and J is TRBJ2-7; the D call of TRBD1 rests on TCRdb alone, since no DNA is present to check it. CDR1 is SGHNT and CDR2 is YYREEE in the germline V gene (reference sequence). The CDR3 has 14 amino acids. This CDR3 reads CASSPGQVTYEQYF.